One sample yielded the 31 T cell receptor beta chains listed below, sequenced in a study of early T cells in non-severe SARS-CoV-2 infection. TCRdb re-analysed the 5' RACE reads in MiXCR, keeping a single row per CDR3 protein. The table shows tens of thousands of distinct CDR3 sequences, with less than 15% occurring only once. Sequenced: whole blood. The receptors were gathered from an adult who was a healthcare worker with PCR-confirmed SARS-CoV-2 infection or an uninfected control (not recorded which).

Only a few counts were recorded for this clonotype. V gene TRBV7-2 combines with J gene TRBJ1-1; no clear D. V was trimmed by 2 bases and J by 8 bases, leaving 12 bases between them. Germline values: CDR1 SGHTA, CDR2 FQGNSA. The length of the CDR3 is 13 residues. The CDR3 sequence is CASSLIGQREAFF. The DNA of the CDR3 is TGTGCCAGCAGCTTAATTGGGCAACGGGAAGCTTTCTTT.

CDR3 sequence (DNA): TGTGCCAGCAGCGTAGTGGGGACCGGGGAGCTGTTTTTT. This codes for CASSVVGTGELFF. The rearrangement joins TRBV9 to TRBJ2-2; D unresolved. Trimming left V 0 bases short and J 5 bases short, with 5 bases between. The CDR3 is made up of 13 amino acids. Germline CDR1 reads SGDLS; CDR2 reads YYNGEE. The whole variable domain, filled in from reference TRBV9 and TRBJ2-2, reads DSGVTQTPKHLITATGQRVTLRCSPRSGDLSVYWYQQSLDQGLQFLIQYYNGEERAKGNILERFSAQQFPDLHSELNLSSLELGDSALYFCASSVVGTGELFFGEGSRLTVL.

Regarding this clonotype: This may arise from a read error, as a much more abundant clone is one base away. Lacking the conserved final phenylalanine or tryptophan, this CDR3 likely reflects a read error. J is TRBJ2-7 and V is TRBV7-8; D not resolved. CDR1 and CDR2 from the germline V gene are SGHVS and FQNEAQ. The CDR3 consists of 12 residues. Deletions cut 6 bases from V and 3 bases from J, with 9 bases between. In DNA, the CDR3 is TGTGCCAGCAGTCCCGGCGGCTACGAGCAGTACTGC. Amino acids: CASSPGGYEQYC.

In its sample, this clonotype was seen many times. CDR3 amino acids: CASSQVVAPSTGDEQFF. The CDR3, as DNA: TGCGCCAGCAGCCAAGTTGTAGCGCCCTCCACGGGGGATGAGCAGTTCTTC. The chain has TRBV4-1 and TRBJ2-1, with D perhaps TRBD2 (6 bases). The CDR3 is 17 residues long. Germline lookup yields CDR1 MGHRA and CDR2 YSYEKL. The V gene lost 1 base and the J gene lost 8 bases, with 21 bases spanning the gap.

This clonotype was detected ten times or more. The rearrangement joins TRBV18 to TRBJ2-1; 16 bases fit TRBD2. Trimming removed 4 bases from V and 7 bases from J; junction bases left unmatched: 10. Germline loops: CDR1 KGHSH, CDR2 LQKENI. The CDR3 sequence is 18 residues long. The CDR3 region is CASSLTGTSGRARNEQFF. In nucleotides, the CDR3 is TGTGCCAGCTCACTAACCGGGACTAGCGGGAGGGCGAGGAATGAGCAGTTCTTC.

This clonotype came up many times. This chain uses TRBV3-1 with TRBJ2-7; D is undetermined. Germline CDR1 is LGHDT and CDR2 is YNNKEL (reference sequence). The V end was cut by 1 base, the J end by 2 bases, with 3 bases between. The CDR3 runs 12 residues. In DNA, the CDR3 is TGTGCCAGCAGCCAAGTTCCCTACGAGCAGTACTTC. It is translated as CASSQVPYEQYF.

Here the CDR3 DNA reads TGTGCCAGCAGCTTAGGCGGAACTAACTATGGCTACACCTTC. Encoded protein: CASSLGGTNYGYTF. J is TRBJ1-2 and V is TRBV7-6; the D is unclear. The CDR3 totals 14 residues. Germline V lookup: CDR1 SGHVS, CDR2 FNYEAQ. The V end lost 1 base, the J end lost 0 bases, and 6 bases lay between the germline ends.

The V gene is TRBV29-1, the J gene TRBJ1-2, with 7 nucleotides matching TRBD1. V dropped 7 bases and J dropped 3; count of bases not matched to a gene: 5. In germline, CDR1 is SQVTM, CDR2 ANQGSEA. CDR3 size: 12 residues. The CDR3 bases are TGCAGCGCGGGACAGATTTACTATGGCTACACCTTC. The encoded protein is CSAGQIYYGYTF.

There are a few counts of this clonotype. The J gene is TRBJ2-1, the V gene TRBV5-1; 7 positions match TRBD2. The ends lost 5 bases at V and 0 bases at J; junction bases unmatched: 2. The CDR3 contains 14 residues. CDR1 is SGHRS and CDR2 is YFSETQ in the germline V gene. CDR3 in amino acids: CASRRTSSYNEQFF. For the CDR3, the DNA is TGCGCCAGCAGACGGACTAGCTCCTACAATGAGCAGTTCTTC.

In this sample, this clonotype turned up a few times. At one of its ends the junction is not consistent with the germline gene, which may arise from a read error. The chain uses TRBV15 and TRBJ2-5; no clear D gene. The CDR3 is made up of 16 amino acids. CDR1 LNHNV and CDR2 YYDKDF come from the germline V gene (reference sequence). CDR3 protein: CATSREGRLSQGTQYF. CDR3 DNA: TGTGCCACCAGCAGAGAGGGTCGGCTGTCTCAAGGGACCCAGTACTTC.

In this sample, this clonotype turned up many times. The V call is TRBV5-5, the J call TRBJ2-5, with 7 bases that match TRBD1. J was trimmed by 5 bases and V by 4 bases; bases with no gene match: 8. This CDR3 contains 14 residues. CDR1 is SGHKS, CDR2 YYEKEE, per germline (reference sequence). In DNA form, the CDR3 reads TGTGCCAGCAGCATGCGACAGGGCGGCGAGACCCAGTACTTC. It specifies CASSMRQGGETQYF.

This clonotype was counted between two and nine times. Likely a read error: the CDR3 ends without its conserved phenylalanine or tryptophan. The V and J genes are TRBV2 and TRBJ1-1, with a possible D match to TRBD1 (6 bases). Trimming took 5 bases from V and 4 from J, leaving 14 bases between them. CDR3 length equals 14 residues. Germline CDR1 SNHLY, CDR2 FYNNEI. The CDR3 sequence: CASSPQGLGTEAFL. The CDR3 DNA reads as TGTGCCAGCAGTCCACAGGGTCTGGGCACTGAAGCTTTCCTT.

This chain uses TRBV29-1 with TRBJ2-7; 8 bases are a match to TRBD1. The CDR3 runs to 14 residues. J was trimmed by 3 bases and V by 4 bases; bases with no gene match: 8. Germline CDR1 and CDR2: SQVTM and ANQGSEA. CDR3 nucleotides: TGCAGCGTTGGGGCGGCGACAGGGGTCTACGAGCAGTACTTC. This sequence encodes CSVGAATGVYEQYF.

This clonotype has a count of ten or more. The chain recombines TRBV7-8 with TRBJ1-6, with D uncertain. Trimming shortened V by 0 bases and J by 3 bases, and 12 bases separated the two germline ends. This CDR3 is 17 amino acids long. CDR1 is SGHVS, CDR2 FQNEAQ, per germline. The CDR3 DNA reads TGTGCCAGCAGCTTAGCGCTGACCTTTTTCTATAATTCACCCCTCCACTTT. It codes for CASSLALTFFYNSPLHF.

This clonotype has ten or more counts. This chain uses TRBV3-1 with TRBJ1-1, with D possibly matching TRBD1 (5 bases). Germline CDR1 and CDR2: LGHDT and YNNKEL (reference sequence). Deletions cut 6 bases from V and 1 base from J, with 9 bases between. The CDR3 sequence is 13 residues long. The CDR3 spells CASSYGTNTEAFF. In nucleotides, the CDR3 is TGTGCCAGCAGTTATGGGACGAACACTGAAGCTTTCTTT.

The table lists this clonotype with many counts. The chain is built from TRBV20-1 and TRBJ2-5; D not certain. Germline-derived CDR1 and CDR2 are DFQATT and SNEGSKA (reference sequence). The CDR3 is made up of 11 amino acids. V was trimmed by 4 bases and J by 4 bases, leaving 7 bases between them. CDR3: CSANPGETQYF. In DNA form, the CDR3 reads TGCAGTGCTAACCCCGGAGAGACCCAGTACTTC.

This clonotype occurred many times. This chain links TRBV12-3 or TRBV12-4 with TRBJ1-1; D is perhaps TRBD1 (5 bases). The CDR3 is made up of 14 amino acids. V was pared by 1 base and J by 4 bases, with 10 bases between. CDR3 amino acids: CASSLGGAGTEAFF. The CDR3 nucleotides read TGTGCCAGCAGTTTAGGGGGCGCCGGCACTGAAGCTTTCTTT.

This clonotype appeared a few times. The V call is TRBV11-3, the J call TRBJ2-1; the match to TRBD2 covers 13 bases. Germline V gives CDR1 SGHNT, CDR2 YENEEA. The CDR3 is 18 residues long. Trimming took 3 bases from V and 7 from J; bases not matched to a gene: 12. The CDR3 is CASSFGPGLAGKFNEQFF. Here the CDR3 DNA reads TGTGCCAGCAGCTTTGGGCCGGGACTAGCGGGAAAATTTAATGAGCAGTTCTTC. The whole variable domain, filled in from reference TRBV11-3 and TRBJ2-1, reads EAGVVQSPRYKIIEKKQPVAFWCNPISGHNTLYWYLQNLGQGPELLIRYENEEAVDDSQLPKDRFSAERLKGVDSTLKIQPAELGDSAVYLCASSFGPGLAGKFNEQFFGPGTRLTVL.

There are a few counts of this clonotype. J is TRBJ1-1 and V is TRBV11-3, with D unclear. Trimming took 1 base from V and 14 from J, leaving 11 bases between them. Germline V gene sequence: CDR1 SGHNT, CDR2 YENEEA. There are 11 residues in the CDR3. The CDR3 loop is CASSLGQAIFF. The CDR3 nucleotides are TGTGCCAGCAGCTTAGGGCAGGCCATCTTCTTT.

The sample holds many counts of this clonotype. CDR3: CASSPGTGGTDTQYF. DNA of the CDR3: TGTGCCAGCAGTCCCGGGACAGGGGGCACAGATACGCAGTATTTT. The rearrangement uses TRBV6-5 and TRBJ2-3; 10 nucleotides line up with TRBD1. The trim removed 5 bases at V and 1 base at J, leaving 3 bases unmatched. CDR3 length equals 15 residues. Germline loops: CDR1 MNHEY, CDR2 SVGAGI.

This clonotype was observed at least ten times. This chain links TRBV3-1 with TRBJ2-7; D possibly corresponds to TRBD2 (6 bases). The V end was cut by 4 bases, the J end by 6 bases, with 10 bases between. The CDR3 loop spans 12 amino acids. The germline CDR1 and CDR2 sequences are LGHDT and YNNKEL (reference sequence). In DNA, the CDR3 is TGTGCCAGCAGCCGCCCGGGACTCGAGCAGTACTTC. It encodes CASSRPGLEQYF.

This clonotype was detected many times. This chain uses TRBV11-2 with TRBJ2-2; 8 nucleotides agree with TRBD2. CDR1 is SGHAT, CDR2 FQNNGV, per germline. The CDR3 length is 16 residues. The V and J ends lost 1 base and 2 bases, in that order; junction bases with no gene match: 3. The CDR3 here is CASSLGGLGNTGELFF. CDR3 sequence (DNA): TGTGCCAGCAGCTTAGGGGGACTAGGAAACACCGGGGAGCTGTTTTTT.

This clonotype was seen only once. The CDR3 loop reads CASSPLTVGGYTF. The CDR3 coding sequence is TGTGCCAGCAGCCCCCTGACAGTCGGTGGCTACACCTTC. The chain is built from TRBV14 and TRBJ1-2; possibly TRBD1 for D (5 bases). V shed 4 bases and J shed 7 bases, with 13 bases lying between them. The CDR3 has 13 amino acids. Germline V gene lookup returns CDR1 SGHDN and CDR2 FVKESK.

The chain links TRBV6-4 to TRBJ1-1; no definite D call. Germline CDR1 and CDR2: MRHNA and SNTAGT. Trimming took 0 bases from V and 1 from J, leaving 6 bases between them. The CDR3 sequence is 14 residues long. The CDR3 DNA sequence: TGTGCCAGCAGTGACTCGTCGGAGAACACTGAAGCTTTCTTT. Amino acid sequence: CASSDSSENTEAFF.

V is TRBV28 and J is TRBJ2-7; D gene ambiguous. The V end lost 6 bases, the J end lost 6 bases, and 12 bases lay between the germline ends. The CDR3 contains 12 residues. The V gene's germline CDR1 is MDHEN and CDR2 SYDVKM. The CDR3, as DNA: TGTGCCAGCAGCGACCTCTCAGGCGAGCAGTACTTC. It is translated as CASSDLSGEQYF.

This clonotype was found many times. The chain recombines TRBV7-3 with TRBJ1-6; 7 nucleotides agree with TRBD1. Germline V gene lookup returns CDR1 SGHTA and CDR2 FQGTGA. With 3 bases clipped from V and 1 base from J, the junction kept 6 bases outside the gene matches. The CDR3 has 17 amino acids. The CDR3 region is CASSLGTGASYNSPLHF. As DNA, the CDR3 is TGTGCCAGCAGCTTGGGAACAGGGGCATCCTATAATTCACCCCTCCACTTT.

This clonotype occurred a few times. The CDR3: CASSSGGGPYEQYF. The CDR3 region has the DNA TGTGCCAGCAGCTCTGGGGGGGGCCCCTACGAGCAGTACTTC. The V and J genes are TRBV9 and TRBJ2-7; the D gene is possibly TRBD2 (7 bases). CDR3 length: 14 amino acids. Trimming cost V 4 bases and J 2 bases, with 13 bases left between them. The germline gives CDR1 SGDLS, CDR2 YYNGEE.

This clonotype was seen a few times. The gene calls are TRBV11-2 and TRBJ2-1, with 11 bases identical to TRBD2. Germline values: CDR1 SGHAT, CDR2 FQNNGV. This CDR3 region has 15 residues. The junction had 0 bases not matched to a gene; V was cut back by 0 bases and J by 5 bases. CDR3: CASSLELAGDNEQFF. Written as DNA, the CDR3 is TGTGCCAGCAGCTTAGAACTAGCGGGAGACAATGAGCAGTTCTTC.

This clonotype appeared many times. The V gene is TRBV7-9, the J gene TRBJ1-1; possibly TRBD1 for D (6 bases). The length of the CDR3 is 18 residues. Germline assignment: CDR1 SEHNR and CDR2 FQNEAQ (reference sequence). Trimming cost V 1 base and J 3 bases, with 21 bases left between them. The CDR3 region has the DNA TGTGCCAGCAGCTTAGGACCTGGCAGGGGAGTTAAGGACACTGAAGCTTTCTTT. It is translated as CASSLGPGRGVKDTEAFF.

This clonotype showed up many times. The CDR3, as DNA: TGTGCCAGCAGCAACCGCGGGCAGGGGGTCTACGAGCAGTACTTC. Translating it yields CASSNRGQGVYEQYF. The rearrangement links TRBV7-2 to TRBJ2-7; 7 positions match TRBD1. CDR1 is SGHTA, CDR2 FQGNSA, per germline. Trimming at V came to 5 bases and at J to 3 bases, leaving 10 bases not matched to a gene. This CDR3 contains 15 residues.

V and J are TRBV12-3 or TRBV12-4 and TRBJ1-2; 8 positions match TRBD1. The CDR3 spans 15 residues. The V gene end was trimmed by 4 bases and the J gene end by 5 bases; junction bases not matched to a gene: 9. The CDR3 protein is CASSSSGTGEYGYTF. DNA for the CDR3: TGTGCCAGCAGTTCCTCCGGGACAGGAGAATATGGCTACACCTTC.